These 24 T cell receptor beta chains were sequenced from one sample in a study of blood T cell repertoires in COVID-19. Assay: immunoSEQ multiplex PCR; the TCRdb copy retains only in-frame clones and omits some. Of around 99,000 clones in the sample, 83% were seen once. The sample consisted of peripheral blood. The receptors here all came from a woman aged 60-75 years with acute or convalescent COVID-19.

This sequence joins TRBV5-1 and TRBJ2-1; the D is unclear. CDR3 length equals 13 residues. Trimming took off 0 bases at V and 10 bases at J, with 11 bases between the two ends. Per germline, CDR1 SGHRS and CDR2 YFSETQ. CDR3 sequence: CASSLGSLGEQFF. In DNA, the CDR3 is TGCGCCAGCAGCTTGGGATCTCTCGGGGAGCAGTTCTTC. The variable domain in full, with the rest retrieved from reference TRBV5-1 and TRBJ2-1, is KAGVTQTPRYLIKTRGQQVTLSCSPISGHRSVSWYQQTPGQGLQFLFEYFSETQRNKGNFPGRFSGRQFSNSRSEMNVSTLELGDSALYLCASSLGSLGEQFFGPGTRLTVL.

A note on this clone: The CDR3 does not close with the conserved phenylalanine or tryptophan, likely indicating a read error. The DNA is left out, because the CDR3 cannot be placed on it with certainty; the CDR3 is given as TCRdb lists it. The chain joins TRBV3-1 (or the pseudogene TRBV3-2) to TRBJ2-4; the table's D call, TRBD2, was not checked against the DNA. The CDR3 numbers 10 amino acids, ends counted. In germline, CDR1 is LGHDT, CDR2 YNNKEL (reference sequence). The CDR3 here is CASSRRLPIP.

The CDR3 region is CASSQAGANVLTF. The CDR3 DNA sequence: TGTGCCAGCAGTCAGGCTGGGGCCAACGTCCTGACTTTC. This chain links TRBV3-1 (or the pseudogene TRBV3-2) with TRBJ2-6; D unclear. The CDR3 totals 13 residues. Looked up from germline, CDR1 is LGHDT and CDR2 is YNNKEL (reference sequence). Trimming stripped 6 bases from V and 2 bases from J, with 5 bases between.

The chain combines TRBV2 with TRBJ1-1; 7 nucleotides agree with TRBD1. In germline, CDR1 is SNHLY, CDR2 FYNNEI. The ends lost 4 bases at V and 5 bases at J; junction bases unmatched: 7. The CDR3 covers 14 residues. Here the CDR3 reads CASSVQGLETEAFF. As DNA, the CDR3 is TGTGCCAGCAGTGTACAGGGGTTGGAAACTGAAGCTTTCTTT.

The rearrangement joins TRBV3-1 (or the pseudogene TRBV3-2) to TRBJ2-1; D may be TRBD2 (6 bases). From germline, CDR1 is LGHDT and CDR2 YNNKEL (reference sequence). Trimming removed 3 bases at V and 5 bases at J, with 20 bases between. The CDR3 is 17 residues long. The CDR3 protein is CASSHGRGAGRNNEQFF. CDR3 nucleotides: TGTGCCAGCAGCCACGGGCGGGGAGCCGGGCGGAACAATGAGCAGTTCTTC.

The chain combines TRBV5-6 with TRBJ1-1, with D hard to call. CDR1 SGHDT and CDR2 YYEEEE come from the germline V gene. The V and J ends lost 6 bases and 0 bases respectively, with 12 bases between them. The CDR3 totals 14 residues. The CDR3 loop is CASTVSSVNTEAFF. The CDR3 DNA follows: TGTGCCAGCACCGTTTCCTCAGTGAACACTGAAGCTTTCTTT.

The chain carries TRBV28 and TRBJ1-2, with a weak D call TRBD1 (6 bases). CDR1 is MDHEN, CDR2 SYDVKM, per germline. Trimming removed 8 bases from V and 5 bases from J, with 27 bases in between. This CDR3 contains 17 residues. CDR3 protein: CASLNPRKITGPYGYTF. CDR3 nucleotides: TGTGCCAGCCTCAACCCCCGGAAAATTACAGGGCCGTATGGCTACACCTTC.

This clone was seen only a few times. This sequence joins TRBV5-3 and TRBJ2-1; 8 positions agree with TRBD2. TRBV5-3 is known as an ORF, though its function is uncertain. The V and J ends lost 0 bases and 8 bases, in that order; junction bases with no gene match: 13. The length of the CDR3 is 17 residues. CDR3 nucleotide sequence: TGTGCCAGAAGCTTGGCCCTGGGACTAGAGTTCGTGGATGAGCAGTTCTTC. Residues: CARSLALGLEFVDEQFF.

The rearrangement joins TRBV25-1 to TRBJ2-1, with 8 bases matching TRBD2. Germline V lookup: CDR1 MGHDK, CDR2 SYGVNS. The CDR3 has 14 amino acids. The ends lost 6 bases at V and 6 bases at J; junction bases unmatched: 7. In DNA, the CDR3 is TGTGCCAGCAGCCCCGCGGGGGGCGCCAATGAGCAGTTCTTC. It specifies CASSPAGGANEQFF. Full variable domain (outside the CDR3, taken from reference TRBV25-1 and TRBJ2-1): EADIYQTPRYLVIGTGKKITLECSQTMGHDKMYWYQQDPGMELHLIHYSYGVNSTEKGDLSSESTVSRIRTEHFPLTLESARPSHTSQYLCASSPAGGANEQFFGPGTRLTVL.

V and J are TRBV2 and TRBJ2-2; 7 bases map to TRBD1. The CDR3 spans 14 residues. Germline lookup yields CDR1 SNHLY and CDR2 FYNNEI. With 6 bases clipped from V and 1 base from J, the junction kept 2 bases outside the gene matches. CDR3 sequence: CASSAGGNTGELFF. CDR3 DNA: TGTGCCAGCAGCGCAGGGGGGAACACCGGGGAGCTGTTTTTT.

This clone has only one observation. The rearrangement links TRBV18 to TRBJ2-7; D perhaps matches TRBD1 (5 bases). CDR1 is KGHSH, CDR2 LQKENI, per germline. This CDR3 is built from 13 residues. V gave up 6 bases and J gave up 3 bases, with 12 bases separating them. In DNA form, the CDR3 reads TGTGCCAGCTCCCAAGACAGACACTACGAGCAGTACTTC. Translation: CASSQDRHYEQYF.

The V call is TRBV18, the J call TRBJ2-1; a possible D gene is TRBD2 (5 bases). The CDR3 sequence is 16 residues long. The germline gives CDR1 KGHSH, CDR2 LQKENI. The V end was cut by 0 bases, the J end by 9 bases, with 18 bases between. In nucleotides, the CDR3 is TGTGCCAGCTCACCACCGACTAACGGAGGAAACGGTGAGCAGTTCTTC. It codes for CASSPPTNGGNGEQFF.

V gene TRBV19 combines with J gene TRBJ1-6, with TRBD1 matching 7 bases. The germline V gene has CDR1 LNHDA and CDR2 SQIVND (reference sequence). The V and J ends lost 6 bases and 1 base, in that order; junction bases with no gene match: 9. The length of the CDR3 is 17 residues. The DNA of the CDR3 is TGTGCCAGTAGAGTAGACAGGGAAGGTTCCTATAATTCACCCCTCCACTTT. As protein: CASRVDREGSYNSPLHF.

The rearrangement uses TRBV28 and TRBJ1-2; no definite D call. This CDR3 spans 14 amino acids. The germline gives CDR1 MDHEN, CDR2 SYDVKM. The V gene lost 2 bases and the J gene lost 5 bases, with 12 bases spanning the gap. CDR3 amino acids: CASSLQAAGYGYTF. The CDR3 DNA sequence: TGTGCCAGCAGTTTACAGGCAGCGGGATATGGCTACACCTTC.

V is TRBV6-5 and J is TRBJ1-3; D gene ambiguous. Germline V CDR1 and CDR2: MNHEY, SVGAGI. V was pared by 6 bases and J by 0 bases, with 9 bases between. This CDR3 has 14 residues. Here the CDR3 DNA reads TGTGCCAGCAGAATACAGAGCTCTGGAAACACCATATATTTT. This encodes CASRIQSSGNTIYF.

The CDR3 sequence: CASGLALDSGGTDTQYF. The DNA of the CDR3 is TGTGCTAGTGGTTTGGCCCTCGATAGCGGTGGCACAGATACGCAGTATTTT. The chain uses TRBV12-5 and TRBJ2-3, with a possible D match to TRBD2 (6 bases). V was shortened by 1 base and J by 1 base, with 15 bases between the two germline ends. From germline, CDR1 is LGHNT and CDR2 FRNRAP. The CDR3 is made up of 17 amino acids.

There are a few counts of this clone. The chain has TRBV5-1 and TRBJ2-1; possible D gene TRBD2, 5 bases. CDR1 and CDR2 from the germline V gene are SGHRS and YFSETQ. The CDR3 extends over 15 amino acids. Trimming pared 0 bases from V and 2 bases from J, leaving 9 bases between. The CDR3 here is CASSLAPGTYNEQFF. Here the CDR3 DNA reads TGCGCCAGCAGCTTGGCCCCCGGGACCTACAATGAGCAGTTCTTC.

V is TRBV2 and J is TRBJ2-5, with TRBD1 identical over 8 bases. The CDR3 length is 13 residues. V was pared by 9 bases and J by 5 bases, with 8 bases of the junction left unmatched. CDR1 is SNHLY and CDR2 is FYNNEI in the germline V gene. For the CDR3, the DNA is TGTGCCAGTGGCTGGGACAGGCGGGAGACCCAGTACTTC. Encoded protein: CASGWDRRETQYF. Complete variable domain (other parts from reference TRBV2 and TRBJ2-5): EPEVTQTPSHQVTQMGQEVILRCVPISNHLYFYWYRQILGQKVEFLVSFYNNEISEKSEIFDDQFSVERPDGSNFTLKIRSTKLEDSAMYFCASGWDRRETQYFGPGTRLLVL.

V usage is TRBV10-3 and J usage is TRBJ2-5; 15 nucleotides line up with TRBD2. The CDR3 totals 14 residues. Unmatched junction bases numbered 4, after V lost 10 bases and J lost 4 bases. Germline V gene lookup returns CDR1 ENHRY and CDR2 SYGVKD. As DNA, the CDR3 is TGTGCCACGGGACTAGCGGGGGGTGGAGAGACCCAGTACTTC. It specifies CATGLAGGGETQYF.

V and J are TRBV4-3 and TRBJ2-3; 9 positions match TRBD1. The V gene end was trimmed by 0 bases and the J gene end by 8 bases; junction bases not matched to a gene: 9. Per germline, CDR1 LGHNA and CDR2 YSLEER. This CDR3 comprises 16 residues. Here the CDR3 reads CASSQDRQGGYSTQYF. CDR3 nucleotide sequence: TGCGCCAGCAGCCAAGATCGACAGGGGGGATACAGTACGCAGTATTTT.

The chain uses TRBV12-5 and TRBJ1-6; D is unclear. The V gene's germline CDR1 is LGHNT and CDR2 FRNRAP. Deletions cut 1 base from V and 10 bases from J, with 8 bases between. The CDR3 runs to 13 residues. The CDR3 reads CASGLDPGSPLHF. The CDR3 bases are TGTGCTAGTGGTTTGGATCCGGGATCACCCCTCCACTTT. Complete variable domain (other parts from reference TRBV12-5 and TRBJ1-6): DARVTQTPRHKVTEMGQEVTMRCQPILGHNTVFWYRQTMMQGLELLAYFRNRAPLDDSGMPKDRFSAEMPDATLATLKIQPSEPRDSAVYFCASGLDPGSPLHFGNGTRLTVT.

V is TRBV6-2 or TRBV6-3 and J is TRBJ1-5; D call uncertain. Trimming pared 5 bases from V and 2 bases from J, leaving 16 bases between. This CDR3 spans 16 amino acids. From germline, CDR1 is MNHEY and CDR2 SVGEGT. The CDR3 DNA follows: TGTGCCAGCAGTCCATACTCGGTAATGGGCAATCAGCCCCAGCATTTT. Protein: CASSPYSVMGNQPQHF.

CDR3 in DNA: TGTGCCAGCAGTTCCTCAGGGGCAACTAATGAAAAACTGTTTTTT. Its protein is CASSSSGATNEKLFF. The chain combines TRBV28 with TRBJ1-4; TRBD1 is a possible D gene (6 bases). CDR3 size: 15 residues. CDR1 is MDHEN, CDR2 SYDVKM, per germline. Trimming took 4 bases from V and 0 from J, leaving 9 bases between them. The complete variable domain, with remaining parts taken from reference TRBV28 and TRBJ1-4, reads DVKVTQSSRYLVKRTGEKVFLECVQDMDHENMFWYRQDPGLGLRLIYFSYDVKMKEKGDIPEGYSVSREKKERFSLILESASTNQTSMYLCASSSSGATNEKLFFGSGTQLSVL.

The genes are TRBV28 and TRBJ2-4, with TRBD1 identical over 9 bases. The CDR3 has 14 amino acids. The germline CDR1 and CDR2 sequences are MDHEN and SYDVKM. V gave up 4 bases and J gave up 16 bases; unmatched junction bases: 14. The CDR3, as DNA: TGTGCCAGCAGTTCAACCGGAGACCGGGACAGGGCCTACTTC. This gives the protein CASSSTGDRDRAYF.